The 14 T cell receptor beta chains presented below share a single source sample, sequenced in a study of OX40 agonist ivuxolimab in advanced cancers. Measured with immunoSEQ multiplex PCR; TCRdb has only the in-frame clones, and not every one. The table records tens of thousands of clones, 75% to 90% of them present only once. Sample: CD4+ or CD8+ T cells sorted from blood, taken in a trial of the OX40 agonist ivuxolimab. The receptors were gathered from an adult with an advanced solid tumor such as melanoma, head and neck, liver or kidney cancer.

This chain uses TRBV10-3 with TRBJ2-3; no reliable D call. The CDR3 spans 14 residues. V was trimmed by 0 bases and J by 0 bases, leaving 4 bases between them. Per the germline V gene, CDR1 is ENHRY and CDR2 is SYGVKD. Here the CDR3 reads CAISESLSTDTQYF. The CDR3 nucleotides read TGTGCCATCAGTGAGTCGCTTAGCACAGATACGCAGTATTTT.

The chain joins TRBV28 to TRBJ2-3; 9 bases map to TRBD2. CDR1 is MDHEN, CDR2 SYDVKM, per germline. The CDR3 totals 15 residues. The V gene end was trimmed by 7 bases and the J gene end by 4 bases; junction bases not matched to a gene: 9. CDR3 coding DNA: TGTGCCAGCACCAATAGCGGGAGAGGTCCAGATACGCAGTATTTT. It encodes CASTNSGRGPDTQYF.

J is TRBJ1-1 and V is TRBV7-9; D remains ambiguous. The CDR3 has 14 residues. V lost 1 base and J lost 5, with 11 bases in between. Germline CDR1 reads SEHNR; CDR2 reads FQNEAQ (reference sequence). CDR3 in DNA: TGTGCCAGCAGCTTAGTGTTTTGGGGTACTGAAGCTTTCTTT. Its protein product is CASSLVFWGTEAFF.

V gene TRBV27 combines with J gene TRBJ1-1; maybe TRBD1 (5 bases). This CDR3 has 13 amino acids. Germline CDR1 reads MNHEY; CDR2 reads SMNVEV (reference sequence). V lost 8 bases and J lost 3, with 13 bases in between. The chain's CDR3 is CASGGGGDTEAFF. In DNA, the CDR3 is TGTGCCAGCGGCGGGGGAGGCGACACTGAAGCTTTCTTT.

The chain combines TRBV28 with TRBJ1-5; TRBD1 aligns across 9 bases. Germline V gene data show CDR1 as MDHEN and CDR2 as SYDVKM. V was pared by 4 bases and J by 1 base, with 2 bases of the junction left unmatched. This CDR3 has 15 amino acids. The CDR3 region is CASSSTGGSNQPQHF. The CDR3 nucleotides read TGTGCCAGCAGTTCTACAGGGGGCAGCAATCAGCCCCAGCATTTT.

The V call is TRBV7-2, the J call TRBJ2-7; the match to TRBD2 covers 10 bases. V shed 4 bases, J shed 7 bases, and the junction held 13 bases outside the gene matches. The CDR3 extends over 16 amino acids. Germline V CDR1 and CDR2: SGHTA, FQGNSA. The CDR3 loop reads CASSSRASGSTVEQYF. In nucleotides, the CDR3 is TGTGCCAGCAGCTCAAGGGCTAGCGGGAGTACGGTTGAGCAGTACTTC.

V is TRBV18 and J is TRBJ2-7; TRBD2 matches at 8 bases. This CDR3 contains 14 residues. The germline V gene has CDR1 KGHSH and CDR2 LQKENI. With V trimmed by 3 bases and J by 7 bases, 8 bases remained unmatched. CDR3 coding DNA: TGTGCCAGCTCACCCGGGACTAGTCTGTGGGAGCAGTACTTC. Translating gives CASSPGTSLWEQYF.

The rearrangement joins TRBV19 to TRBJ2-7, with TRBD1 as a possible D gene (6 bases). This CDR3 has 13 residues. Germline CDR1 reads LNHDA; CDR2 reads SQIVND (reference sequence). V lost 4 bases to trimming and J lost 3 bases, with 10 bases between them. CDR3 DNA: TGTGCCAGTAGTACCGGGACAATCTACGAGCAGTACTTC. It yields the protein CASSTGTIYEQYF.

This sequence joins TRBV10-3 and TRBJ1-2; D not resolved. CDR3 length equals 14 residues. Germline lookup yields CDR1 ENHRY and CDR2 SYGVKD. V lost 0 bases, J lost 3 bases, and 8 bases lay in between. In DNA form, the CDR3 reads TGTGCCATCAGTGAGTCCGGGCCTCACTATGGCTACACCTTC. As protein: CAISESGPHYGYTF.

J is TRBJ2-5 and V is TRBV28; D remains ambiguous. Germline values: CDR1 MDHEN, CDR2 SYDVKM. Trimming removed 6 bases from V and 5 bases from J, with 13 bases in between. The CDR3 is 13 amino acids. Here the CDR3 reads CASSLGYIETQYF. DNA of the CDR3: TGTGCCAGCAGCCTTGGTTATATTGAGACCCAGTACTTC.

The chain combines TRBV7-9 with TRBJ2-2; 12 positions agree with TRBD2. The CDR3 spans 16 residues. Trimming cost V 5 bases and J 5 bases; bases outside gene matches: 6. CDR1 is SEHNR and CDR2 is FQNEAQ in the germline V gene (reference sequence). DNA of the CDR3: TGTGCCAGCAGCCCGGGACTAGCGGGCGCGACCGGGGAGCTGTTTTTT. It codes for CASSPGLAGATGELFF.

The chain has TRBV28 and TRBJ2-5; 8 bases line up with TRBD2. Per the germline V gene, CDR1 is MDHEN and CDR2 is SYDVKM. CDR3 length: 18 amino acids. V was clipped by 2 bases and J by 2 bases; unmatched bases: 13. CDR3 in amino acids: CASSLRVGAGGRQETQYF. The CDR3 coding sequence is TGTGCCAGCAGTTTAAGGGTCGGGGCGGGAGGTCGGCAAGAGACCCAGTACTTC.

The CDR3: CASSQVPSGAYEQYF. CDR3 sequence (DNA): TGTGCCAGCAGCCAAGTCCCTAGCGGAGCCTACGAGCAGTACTTC. J is TRBJ2-5 and V is TRBV4-2; 7 bases agree with TRBD2. The DNA end is more similar to TRBJ2-7, so the J call may be wrong. The CDR3 extends over 15 amino acids. CDR1 and CDR2 (germline): LGHNA, YNFKEQ.

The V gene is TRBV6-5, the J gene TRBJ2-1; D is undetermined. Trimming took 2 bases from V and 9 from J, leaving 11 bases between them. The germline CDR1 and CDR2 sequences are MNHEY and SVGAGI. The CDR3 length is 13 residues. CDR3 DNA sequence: TGTGCCAGCAGTTACGCAGAAGCAGGTGAGCAGTTCTTC. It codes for CASSYAEAGEQFF.